Listed here are 14 T cell receptor beta chains from one sample, sequenced in a study of CD4 T cells in relation to SARS-CoV-2 and coronaviruses. Assay: immunoSEQ multiplex PCR; the TCRdb copy retains only in-frame clones and omits some. Of some 60,000 clones detected, 90% to 95% appear once; the ten largest clones hold about 0.4%. The specimen was naive CD4+ T cells from PBMCs. Sample subset: naive CD4+ T cells isolated by negative enrichment. The receptors were sampled from an adult with COVID-19.

The chain recombines TRBV2 with TRBJ2-1; D call uncertain. This CDR3 has 11 residues. V was pared by 3 bases and J by 5 bases, with 2 bases between. In germline, CDR1 is SNHLY, CDR2 FYNNEI. CDR3 in DNA: TGTGCCAGCAGTGAGAACAATGAGCAGTTCTTC. Protein product: CASSENNEQFF.

The V and J genes are TRBV7-3 and TRBJ2-1; D unclear. V dropped 2 bases and J dropped 5 bases, with 7 bases sitting between them. CDR3 length equals 13 residues. The germline gives CDR1 SGHTA, CDR2 FQGTGA. In DNA form, the CDR3 reads TGTGCCAGCAGCTTAGGGAACCACAATGAGCAGTTCTTC. Its translation: CASSLGNHNEQFF.

This clone was counted a single time. The chain carries TRBV6-6 and TRBJ2-1; 8 bases fit TRBD2. This CDR3 region has 16 residues. Germline assignment: CDR1 MNHNY and CDR2 SVGAGI (reference sequence). After removal of 0 bases from V and 7 bases from J, the junction contained 8 bases not matched to a gene. The CDR3 spells CASSYSTGGSINEQFF. The CDR3 coding sequence is TGTGCCAGCAGTTACTCGACGGGAGGGTCGATTAATGAGCAGTTCTTC.

The chain joins TRBV20-1 to TRBJ2-7; TRBD1 aligns across 9 bases. From germline, CDR1 is DFQATT and CDR2 SNEGSKA (reference sequence). The CDR3 totals 15 residues. Germline trimming cut 3 bases from V and 0 bases from J; bases unmatched to any gene: 6. The CDR3 coding sequence is TGCAGTGCTAGTTCGGGGACAGGGTACTCCTACGAGCAGTACTTC. It specifies CSASSGTGYSYEQYF.

The chain uses TRBV2 and TRBJ1-6; 8 bases align to TRBD1. Germline loops: CDR1 SNHLY, CDR2 FYNNEI. This CDR3 has 14 amino acids. The trim removed 6 bases at V and 9 bases at J, leaving 7 bases unmatched. CDR3 sequence reads: CASRRTGRGSPLHF. In nucleotides, the CDR3 is TGTGCCAGCAGGAGGACAGGGAGGGGTTCACCCCTCCACTTT.

The CDR3 loop reads CASSGSGRASLNEQFF. As DNA, the CDR3 is TGTGCCAGCAGCGGTAGCGGGAGGGCCTCCCTCAATGAGCAGTTCTTC. The V call is TRBV5-4, the J call TRBJ2-1; 11 bases match TRBD2. CDR1 SGHNT and CDR2 YYREEE come from the germline V gene (reference sequence). J lost 6 bases, V lost 4 bases, and 9 bases had no gene match. CDR3 length equals 16 residues.

This rearrangement joins TRBV13 to TRBJ2-2; D may correspond to TRBD1 or TRBD2 (5 bases each). This CDR3 comprises 17 residues. V lost 4 bases and J lost 3, with 18 bases in between. CDR1 and CDR2 from the germline V gene are PRHDT and FYEKMQ (reference sequence). The CDR3 DNA is TGTGCCAGCAGCTCTATTCCGGGGCTTCCGGACACCGGGGAGCTGTTTTTT. This translates into CASSSIPGLPDTGELFF.

The chain recombines TRBV6-5 with TRBJ2-1, with 7 bases lining up with TRBD1. CDR1 and CDR2 (germline): MNHEY, SVGAGI. V was pared by 4 bases and J by 13 bases, with 4 bases of the junction left unmatched. This CDR3 is built from 11 residues. CDR3 sequence: CASSSRTGQFF. The CDR3 region has the DNA TGTGCCAGCAGTTCCAGGACAGGCCAGTTCTTC.

This chain links TRBV6-5 with TRBJ2-7; D uncertain. The CDR3 totals 12 residues. The germline V gene has CDR1 MNHEY and CDR2 SVGAGI. The V and J ends lost 7 bases and 8 bases respectively, with 15 bases between them. The CDR3 nucleotides read TGTGCCAGCACCTCTGGGATCGGGCAGCAGTACTTC. Amino acids: CASTSGIGQQYF.

This chain uses TRBV19 with TRBJ2-3; 11 bases agree with TRBD2. The germline V gene has CDR1 LNHDA and CDR2 SQIVND (reference sequence). This CDR3 spans 20 amino acids. Trimming took 5 bases from V and 0 from J; bases not matched to a gene: 16. This CDR3 is CASSLFTWTSGSSSTDTQYF. The CDR3 DNA is TGTGCCAGTAGTCTTTTCACCTGGACTAGCGGGTCCTCGAGCACAGATACGCAGTATTTT.

The chain combines TRBV7-9 with TRBJ2-2, with D hard to call. The CDR3 is 14 residues long. The germline CDR1 and CDR2 sequences are SEHNR and FQNEAQ (reference sequence). V lost 3 bases, J lost 0 bases, and 5 bases lay in between. The CDR3 reads CASSLGTNTGELFF. The DNA of the CDR3 is TGTGCCAGCAGCTTGGGGACGAACACCGGGGAGCTGTTTTTT.

V usage is TRBV28 and J usage is TRBJ2-7, with 7 bases that match TRBD2. The CDR3 has 19 residues. Germline loops: CDR1 MDHEN, CDR2 SYDVKM. Germline trimming cut 6 bases from V and 5 bases from J; bases unmatched to any gene: 25. The CDR3 DNA sequence: TGTGCCAGCAGCGATAGGTCCGGGACTACCGGGGGGAGTAAGGACGAGCAGTACTTC. Its translation: CASSDRSGTTGGSKDEQYF.

The chain has TRBV3-1 (or the pseudogene TRBV3-2) and TRBJ2-5; D is possibly TRBD2 (6 bases). The germline V gene has CDR1 LGHDT and CDR2 YNNKEL (reference sequence). The CDR3 runs 14 residues. Between the trimmed V and J ends, which lost 5 bases and 1 base, there was a span of 11 bases. CDR3 coding DNA: TGTGCCAGCAGCTTGCGGGGTTCCCAAGAGACCCAGTACTTC. This codes for CASSLRGSQETQYF.

V gene TRBV18 combines with J gene TRBJ2-2; D is ambiguous. Deletions cut 3 bases from V and 1 base from J, with 6 bases between. This CDR3 is 14 amino acids long. The germline gives CDR1 KGHSH, CDR2 LQKENI. The CDR3 DNA reads as TGTGCCAGCTCACCCCTACAGAACACCGGGGAGCTGTTTTTT. Its protein product is CASSPLQNTGELFF.